Listed below are T cell receptor beta chains from one sample, sequenced in a study of PD-L1 blockade in urothelial cancer. Using immunoSEQ multiplex PCR, the repertoire was profiled, and TCRdb retains in-frame clones only, with some absent. The sample lists about 30,000 clones; around 87% were seen once. The sequences come from PBMCs, collected around atezolizumab (anti-PD-L1) treatment. These receptors were obtained from a man over 45 with urothelial cancer. The CDR3 runs from the conserved cysteine through the conserved F or W. D genes are given only for firm matches. Size tells how often a clone was seen (once, few, many) or the class of an expanded clone, and some rows leave it out.

d_call	cdr3_length	v_call	j_call	clone_size	cdr3_nt	cdr3_aa
-	14	TRBV6-6	TRBJ2-7	-	TGTGCCAGCAGTTCGGGACTCCGGGACGACGAGCAGTACTTC	CASSSGLRDDEQYF
TRBD1	12	TRBV6-5	TRBJ2-3	-	TGTGCCAGCAGATCTCGACAGGGGACGCAGTATTTT	CASRSRQGTQYF
-	12	TRBV10-1	TRBJ2-7	-	TGCGCCAGCAGTGATCAGGGCTACGAGCAGTACTTC	CASSDQGYEQYF
-	15	TRBV19	TRBJ2-2	-	TGTGCCAGTAGTATATTGCACAGGGAAACCGGGGAGCTGTTTTTT	CASSILHRETGELFF
TRBD1	15	TRBV6-5	TRBJ1-5	-	TGTGCCAGCAGTAAGACAGGGAGCTACAATCAGCCCCAGCATTTT	CASSKTGSYNQPQHF
TRBD2	16	TRBV7-2	TRBJ2-7	-	TGTGCCAGCAGCGTCTCTAGCGGGAGTCGCCCCTACGAGCAGTACTTC	CASSVSSGSRPYEQYF
-	13	TRBV19	TRBJ2-7	-	TGTGCCAGTAGTATATACGGGACCTACGAGCAGTACTTC	CASSIYGTYEQYF
-	13	TRBV2	TRBJ2-1	medium-sized	TGTGCCAGCAGGGGGAGCTCCTACAATGAGCAGTTCTTC	CASRGSSYNEQFF
TRBD1	13	TRBV4-3	TRBJ2-3	once	TGCGCCAGCAGCCAAGAGGGACAGGGCCTTCAGTATTTT	CASSQEGQGLQYF
TRBD2	15	TRBV28	TRBJ2-7	-	TGTGCCAGCAGTAATCGACTAGCGGGGAACTACGAGCAGTACTTC	CASSNRLAGNYEQYF
TRBD1	15	TRBV25-1	TRBJ2-5	-	TGTGCCAGCAGTGTAATGACAGGGCTACTCGAGACCCAGTACTTC	CASSVMTGLLETQYF
-	13	TRBV9	TRBJ2-1	once	TGTGCCAGCAGCTTAAAGAGAGGGAATGAGCAGTTCTTC	CASSLKRGNEQFF
-	13	TRBV9	TRBJ1-1	-	TGTGCCAGCAGCGCCCCTCCCCCGCGTCAAGCTTTCTTT	CASSAPPPRQAFF
TRBD1	15	TRBV29-1	TRBJ1-5	-	TGCAGCGCAGTACTGACAGGGTTCAGCAATCAGCCCCAGCATTTT	CSAVLTGFSNQPQHF
-	11	TRBV7-9	TRBJ2-1	-	TGTGCCAGCAGCCAGGGACTCCACAAGTTCTTC	CASSQGLHKFF
TRBD1	15	TRBV27	TRBJ2-7	-	TGTGCCAGCAGTTTATCCTACAGGGGGCCCTACGAGCAGTACTTC	CASSLSYRGPYEQYF
-	17	TRBV4-1	TRBJ2-3	-	TGCGCCAGCAGCCGTGAGATCTCTGGTATCCGTACAGATACGCAGTATTTT	CASSREISGIRTDTQYF
TRBD1	16	TRBV7-8	TRBJ1-5	-	TGTGCCAGCAGCTTAAGGACAGGGCCCCAGAGTCAGCCCCAGCATTTT	CASSLRTGPQSQPQHF
-	11	TRBV30	TRBJ2-7	-	TGTGCCTTATCGGGACTCTACGAGCAGTACTTC	CALSGLYEQYF
-	15	TRBV27	TRBJ2-5	-	TGTGCCAGAGGCCTCGGGGGGCTCTACCAAGAGACCCAGTACTTC	CARGLGGLYQETQYF
TRBD2	15	TRBV9	TRBJ2-5	few	TGTGCCAGCAGTATAAGCGGGAGATCGCAAGAGACCCAGTACTTC	CASSISGRSQETQYF
-	12	TRBV5-1	TRBJ2-1	once	TGCGCCAGCAGCTTACCAGGGAATGAGCAGTTCTTC	CASSLPGNEQFF
-	18	TRBV5-4	TRBJ2-4	-	TGTGCCAGCAGCTTCCAACCGAGCGGCGGCGTGGCCAAAAACATTCAGTACTTC	CASSFQPSGGVAKNIQYF
-	17	TRBV10-1	TRBJ2-1	-	TGCGCCAGCAGTGGAAAAGCCCGAGGGAGCTCCTACAATGAGCAGTTCTTC	CASSGKARGSSYNEQFF
TRBD1	15	TRBV19	TRBJ1-5	-	TGTGCCAGTAGTGTGACAGGGGCGGGCAATCAGCCCCAGCATTTT	CASSVTGAGNQPQHF
TRBD1	15	TRBV18	TRBJ1-6	once	TGTGCCAGCTCACCCCAAGGGACAGGGGTTTCACCCCTCCACTTT	CASSPQGTGVSPLHF
TRBD1	14	TRBV15	TRBJ1-4	-	TGTGCCACCAGCAAACAGGGGGAAGGTGAAAAACTGTTTTTT	CATSKQGEGEKLFF
-	14	TRBV5-8	TRBJ2-3	-	TGTGCCAGCAGGTTAGCGGATCCTCCAGATACGCAGTATTTT	CASRLADPPDTQYF
-	14	TRBV5-4	TRBJ1-5	-	TGTGCCAGCAGCTTGGACGGGATTAATCAGCCCCAGCATTTT	CASSLDGINQPQHF
-	13	TRBV11-3	TRBJ2-1	-	TGTGCCAGCAGCAACTACAGGGAAGGGGAGCAGTTCTTC	CASSNYREGEQFF
-	13	TRBV19	TRBJ1-5	-	TGTGCCAGTAGTATGTCGGGGGGGCAGCCCCAGCATTTT	CASSMSGGQPQHF
-	14	TRBV5-1	TRBJ2-7	-	TGCGCCAGCAGCTTACAGGGTTTGGGTTACGAGCAGTACTTC	CASSLQGLGYEQYF
TRBD2	14	TRBV11-3	TRBJ2-5	-	TGTGCCAGCAGCTTCCCTAGCGGTCAAGAGACCCAGTACTTC	CASSFPSGQETQYF
TRBD1	15	TRBV27	TRBJ2-2	-	TGTGCCAGCAGTTTACGGACAGGGCCCACCGGGGAGCTGTTTTTT	CASSLRTGPTGELFF
TRBD1	16	TRBV14	TRBJ2-4	once	TGTGCCAGCAGCCCGGGACAGGGCCTAGCCAAAAACATTCAGTACTTC	CASSPGQGLAKNIQYF
-	15	TRBV10-3	TRBJ2-3	-	TGTGCCATCAGTGAGTCGGGCGAGAGCACAGATACGCAGTATTTT	CAISESGESTDTQYF
TRBD2	16	TRBV7-8	TRBJ2-3	-	TGTGCCAGCAGCGCGGGACTAGCGGGGATCACAGATACGCAGTATTTT	CASSAGLAGITDTQYF
-	16	TRBV9	TRBJ2-7	-	TGTGCCAGCAGCGTAGGAAGTACAGGGAGCTCCTACGAGCAGTACTTC	CASSVGSTGSSYEQYF
-	11	TRBV5-1	TRBJ2-5	-	TGCGCCAGCAGCTTCGGTGAGACCCAGTACTTC	CASSFGETQYF
-	14	TRBV6-1	TRBJ2-1	-	TGTGCCAGCGCTAGCGAGAGCTCCTACAATGAGCAGTTCTTC	CASASESSYNEQFF
-	15	TRBV29-1	TRBJ2-5	-	TGCAGCGTTGATCAGGCGGAGGGCCGGGGAGAGACCCAGTACTTC	CSVDQAEGRGETQYF
TRBD1	14	TRBV10-3	TRBJ2-1	-	TGTGCCATCAGTGACGGGACAGGAAGCAATGAGCAGTTCTTC	CAISDGTGSNEQFF
-	14	TRBV5-4	TRBJ2-7	few	TGTGCCAGCAGCTCAGACCGAGGGTCCTACGAGCAGTACTTC	CASSSDRGSYEQYF
-	16	TRBV4-2	TRBJ1-6	-	TGTGCCAGCAGCCAAGAAGGGACTAATATTAATTCACCCCTCCACTTT	CASSQEGTNINSPLHF
TRBD2	16	TRBV5-1	TRBJ2-5	once	TGCGCCAGCAGCCCAGGACTAGCGGGGGCTCAAGAGACCCAGTACTTC	CASSPGLAGAQETQYF
-	14	TRBV9	TRBJ1-3	-	TGTGCCAGCAGCGTAGGGGCTTTCGGAAACACCATATATTTT	CASSVGAFGNTIYF
-	14	TRBV6-5	TRBJ1-2	-	TGTGCCAGCAGTACAACAAGCGTTTACTATGGCTACACCTTC	CASSTTSVYYGYTF
-	15	TRBV7-8	TRBJ2-7	-	TGTGCCAGCAGCCTGGGAGCGGCCAGCTCCTACGAGCAGTACTTC	CASSLGAASSYEQYF
TRBD1	13	TRBV19	TRBJ1-5	-	TGTGCCAGTGAGGAGACAGGGCATCAGCCCCAGCATTTT	CASEETGHQPQHF